Each of the 5 T cell receptor beta chains below was sequenced from the same sample in a study of T cell responses to AZD1222 COVID-19 vaccine. Only in-frame clones appear in the TCRdb table, and some are missing; sequencing was by immunoSEQ multiplex PCR. Of some 96,000 clones listed, roughly 89% are singletons. The sequenced sample was peripheral blood, obtained on day 0 of AZD1222 vaccination. These receptors originate from an adult in good health.

This chain connects TRBV30 to TRBJ2-5; 14 bases line up with TRBD2. With V trimmed by 5 bases and J by 1 base, 3 bases remained unmatched. This CDR3 comprises 15 residues. CDR1 is GTSNPN, CDR2 SVGIG, per germline (reference sequence). The chain's CDR3 is CAWGGTSGSQETQYF. The CDR3 region has the DNA TGTGCCTGGGGAGGGACTAGCGGGAGCCAAGAGACCCAGTACTTC.

The chain links TRBV5-4 to TRBJ1-1; no reliable D call. Germline lookup yields CDR1 SGHNT and CDR2 YYREEE (reference sequence). The CDR3 is made up of 15 amino acids. The V end lost 0 bases, the J end lost 1 base, and 10 bases lay between the germline ends. In nucleotides, the CDR3 is TGTGCCAGCAGCTTGGATGCGGACTGGAACACTGAAGCTTTCTTT. The encoded protein is CASSLDADWNTEAFF.

The chain couples TRBV18 to TRBJ1-2; D uncertain. Germline values: CDR1 KGHSH, CDR2 LQKENI. This CDR3 contains 12 residues. Trimming stripped 5 bases from V and 4 bases from J, with 8 bases between. The CDR3 here is CASSSDTYGYTF. The CDR3 DNA reads TGTGCCAGCTCATCCGATACCTATGGCTACACCTTC.

This clone appeared a single time. The chain combines TRBV4-1 with TRBJ2-1, with 12 bases fitting TRBD2. J gave up 5 bases and V 0 bases, and 5 bases lay outside the gene matches. The CDR3 has 17 residues. Germline CDR1 and CDR2: MGHRA and YSYEKL. In nucleotides, the CDR3 is TGCGCCAGCAGCCAAGACCTCGGACTAGCGGGAAACAATGAGCAGTTCTTC. It translates to CASSQDLGLAGNNEQFF.

Only a few counts were recorded for this clone. The chain uses TRBV27 and TRBJ2-6, with D tentatively TRBD1 (6 bases). Between the trimmed V and J ends, which lost 2 bases and 0 bases, there was a span of 14 bases. The germline gives CDR1 MNHEY, CDR2 SMNVEV (reference sequence). The CDR3 covers 18 residues. The CDR3, as DNA: TGTGCCAGCAGTTTAGGACAGAGGCTAAGCTCTGGGGCCAACGTCCTGACTTTC. It is translated as CASSLGQRLSSGANVLTF.